Listed below are T cell receptor beta chains from one sample, sequenced in a study of T cell responses to AZD1222 COVID-19 vaccine. TCRdb's copy holds only in-frame clones and misses some; the assay was immunoSEQ multiplex PCR. The sample holds 97,000 or so clones; 70% to 90% are singletons and the top ten take about 2.5%. The source material was peripheral blood, sampled on day 0 of AZD1222 vaccination. These receptors were taken from an adult in good health. CDR3s include the opening cysteine and the closing phenylalanine or tryptophan. D genes are given only for firm matches. Clone size is shown for a subset of rows, as once, few, many or a class of expanded clone.

V: TRBV2; D: NA; size: NA; J: TRBJ1-6; CDR3: CASTRDINSPLHF; DNA: TGTGCCAGCACACGGGACATTAATTCACCCCTCCACTTT
V: TRBV2; D: NA; size: NA; J: TRBJ1-1; CDR3: CVSGVGMNTEAFF; DNA: TGTGTCTCTGGGGTGGGAATGAACACTGAAGCTTTCTTT
V: TRBV6-2/TRBV6-3; D: NA; size: NA; J: TRBJ2-3; CDR3: CASSVQLPDTQYF; DNA: TGTGCCAGCAGTGTACAGCTCCCAGATACGCAGTATTTT
V: TRBV29-1; D: TRBD1; size: NA; J: TRBJ2-1; CDR3: CSVGAGGSDEQFF; DNA: TGCAGCGTTGGGGCAGGGGGTTCAGATGAGCAGTTCTTC
V: TRBV28; D: NA; size: NA; J: TRBJ1-2; CDR3: CASSSTGTIYGYTF; DNA: TGTGCCAGCAGCTCGACAGGAACGATTTATGGCTACACCTTC
V: TRBV5-4; D: NA; size: NA; J: TRBJ2-7; CDR3: CASSLGRSYEQYF; DNA: TGTGCCAGCAGCTTGGGAAGGTCCTACGAGCAGTACTTC
V: TRBV5-6; D: NA; size: NA; J: TRBJ1-6; CDR3: CASSLVGGHSPLHF; DNA: TGTGCCAGCAGCTTGGTTGGGGGGCATTCACCCCTCCACTTT
V: TRBV20-1; D: NA; size: NA; J: TRBJ1-2; CDR3: CSARYLSGYTF; DNA: TGCAGTGCTAGATATCTAAGTGGCTACACCTTC
V: TRBV30; D: NA; size: NA; J: TRBJ2-1; CDR3: CAWRRGRTTYNEQFF; DNA: TGTGCCTGGAGACGGGGTAGGACTACCTACAATGAGCAGTTCTTC
V: TRBV5-1; D: NA; size: NA; J: TRBJ2-3; CDR3: CASSLDSGESTDTQYF; DNA: TGCGCCAGCAGCTTGGATAGCGGAGAAAGCACAGATACGCAGTATTTT
V: TRBV2; D: NA; size: NA; J: TRBJ1-2; CDR3: CASRLDGYGYTF; DNA: TGTGCCAGCAGGTTGGATGGATATGGCTACACCTTC
V: TRBV28; D: NA; size: NA; J: TRBJ2-2; CDR3: CASSFLSGNTGELFF; DNA: TGTGCCAGCAGTTTTCTTAGCGGAAACACCGGGGAGCTGTTTTTT
V: TRBV28; D: NA; size: NA; J: TRBJ1-4; CDR3: CASRTGDFYEKLFF; DNA: TGTGCCAGCAGGACGGGGGACTTTTATGAAAAACTGTTTTTT
V: TRBV18; D: NA; size: once; J: TRBJ1-3; CDR3: CASSPLPQASGNTIYF; DNA: TGTGCCAGCTCACCACTGCCCCAGGCCTCTGGAAACACCATATATTTT
V: TRBV27; D: NA; size: NA; J: TRBJ2-5; CDR3: CASSFSRKQETQYF; DNA: TGTGCCAGCAGTTTTTCGCGGAAACAAGAGACCCAGTACTTC
V: TRBV6-5; D: TRBD2; size: NA; J: TRBJ2-1; CDR3: CASSYEGGNYNEQFF; DNA: TGTGCCAGCAGTTACGAGGGAGGGAACTACAATGAGCAGTTCTTC
V: TRBV28; D: TRBD1; size: NA; J: TRBJ1-2; CDR3: CASGDRGAIYGYTF; DNA: TGTGCCAGCGGGGACAGGGGCGCAATCTATGGCTACACCTTC
V: TRBV6-4; D: NA; size: NA; J: TRBJ1-1; CDR3: CASSDSGENTEAFF; DNA: TGTGCCAGCAGTGACTCGGGAGAGAACACTGAAGCTTTCTTT
V: TRBV5-1; D: TRBD1; size: NA; J: TRBJ1-2; CDR3: CASSRAAGGNYGYTF; DNA: TGCGCCAGCAGCCGGGCGGCAGGGGGCAACTATGGCTACACCTTC
V: TRBV30; D: NA; size: NA; J: TRBJ1-1; CDR3: CAWSPTRETEAFF; DNA: TGTGCCTGGAGTCCTACCAGGGAAACTGAAGCTTTCTTT
V: TRBV6-1; D: NA; size: NA; J: TRBJ2-2; CDR3: CASSELFDTGELFF; DNA: TGTGCCAGCAGTGAATTGTTTGACACCGGGGAGCTGTTTTTT
V: TRBV19; D: TRBD1; size: NA; J: TRBJ2-3; CDR3: CASSKSPWTGHTDTQYF; DNA: TGTGCCAGTAGTAAAAGCCCCTGGACAGGCCACACAGATACGCAGTATTTT
V: TRBV11-2; D: NA; size: NA; J: TRBJ2-7; CDR3: CASSLVQGHYEQYF; DNA: TGTGCCAGCAGCTTAGTACAGGGCCACTACGAGCAGTACTTC
V: TRBV12-5; D: NA; size: once; J: TRBJ2-7; CDR3: CASGFSGRSEQYF; DNA: TGTGCTAGTGGTTTTTCAGGGAGAAGCGAGCAGTACTTC
V: TRBV5-6; D: NA; size: NA; J: TRBJ1-2; CDR3: CASSLGSLNYGYTF; DNA: TGTGCCAGCAGCTTGGGGTCGTTGAACTATGGCTACACCTTC
V: TRBV5-1; D: NA; size: few; J: TRBJ1-1; CDR3: CASGASNNGGEAFF; DNA: TGCGCCAGCGGCGCATCGAATAACGGGGGGGAAGCTTTCTTT
V: TRBV5-8; D: NA; size: NA; J: TRBJ1-2; CDR3: CASHPGGDYGYTF; DNA: TGTGCCAGCCACCCGGGCGGGGACTATGGCTACACCTTC
V: TRBV3-1/TRBV3-2; D: NA; size: once; J: TRBJ2-2; CDR3: CASSHDRQGLDTGELFF; DNA: TGTGCCAGCAGTCACGACAGGCAAGGACTAGACACCGGGGAGCTGTTTTTT
V: TRBV6-5; D: TRBD2; size: once; J: TRBJ2-3; CDR3: CASSSTSGKPDTQYF; DNA: TGTGCCAGCAGTTCGACTAGCGGGAAGCCAGATACGCAGTATTTT
V: TRBV6-4; D: NA; size: NA; J: TRBJ2-1; CDR3: CASSDSQGLYNEQFF; DNA: TGTGCCAGCAGTGACTCACAGGGACTTTACAATGAGCAGTTCTTC
V: TRBV7-2; D: NA; size: NA; J: TRBJ1-1; CDR3: CASSLGTGYPMNTEAFF; DNA: TGTGCCAGCAGCTTAGGAACAGGGTACCCCATGAACACTGAAGCTTTCTTT
V: TRBV19; D: NA; size: NA; J: TRBJ1-1; CDR3: CASSITPPGYTEAFF; DNA: TGTGCCAGTAGTATAACGCCCCCAGGGTACACTGAAGCTTTCTTT
V: TRBV10-3; D: TRBD2; size: NA; J: TRBJ2-2; CDR3: CASTRLANTGELFF; DNA: TGTGCCTCGACCCGACTAGCCAACACCGGGGAGCTGTTTTTT
V: TRBV18; D: TRBD1; size: NA; J: TRBJ1-5; CDR3: CASSRDRGLNQPQHF; DNA: TGTGCCAGCTCACGGGACAGGGGGCTAAATCAGCCCCAGCATTTT
V: TRBV5-1; D: TRBD2; size: NA; J: TRBJ2-2; CDR3: CASSLAGGPLNTGELFF; DNA: TGCGCCAGCAGCTTGGCGGGAGGGCCATTGAACACCGGGGAGCTGTTTTTT
V: TRBV7-6; D: NA; size: NA; J: TRBJ2-3; CDR3: CASSLGRSSTDTQYF; DNA: TGTGCCAGCAGCTTAGGAAGGAGCAGCACAGATACGCAGTATTTT
V: TRBV9; D: TRBD2; size: NA; J: TRBJ2-1; CDR3: CASSVVDWGLAGIYNEQFF; DNA: TGTGCCAGCAGCGTAGTAGATTGGGGACTAGCGGGGATATACAATGAGCAGTTCTTC
V: TRBV28; D: NA; size: NA; J: TRBJ1-6; CDR3: CASSSGGGWNSPLHF; DNA: TGTGCCAGCAGTTCCGGCGGGGGGTGGAATTCACCCCTCCACTTT
V: TRBV9; D: TRBD2; size: NA; J: TRBJ2-7; CDR3: CASSVDVGRSYEQYF; DNA: TGTGCCAGCAGCGTAGATGTCGGGAGGTCCTACGAGCAGTACTTC
V: TRBV6-5; D: NA; size: once; J: TRBJ1-5; CDR3: CASRPGHSVQPQHF; DNA: TGTGCCAGCAGGCCGGGACACTCGGTTCAGCCCCAGCATTTT